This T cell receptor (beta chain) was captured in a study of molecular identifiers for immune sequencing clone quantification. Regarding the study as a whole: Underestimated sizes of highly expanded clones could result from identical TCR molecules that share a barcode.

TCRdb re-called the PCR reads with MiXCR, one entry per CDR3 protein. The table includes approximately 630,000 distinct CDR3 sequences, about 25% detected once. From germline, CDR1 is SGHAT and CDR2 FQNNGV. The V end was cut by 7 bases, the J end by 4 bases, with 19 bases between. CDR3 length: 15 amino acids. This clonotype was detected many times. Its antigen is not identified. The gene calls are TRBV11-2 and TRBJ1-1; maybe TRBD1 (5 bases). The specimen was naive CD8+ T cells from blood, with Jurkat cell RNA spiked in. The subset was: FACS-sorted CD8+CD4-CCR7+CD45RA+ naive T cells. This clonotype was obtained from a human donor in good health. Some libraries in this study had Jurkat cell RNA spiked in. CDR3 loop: CASKQHSGRGTEAFF. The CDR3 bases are TGTGCCAGCAAGCAGCATTCGGGGCGCGGCACTGAAGCTTTCTTT. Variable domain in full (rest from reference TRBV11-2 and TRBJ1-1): EAGVAQSPRYKIIEKRQSVAFWCNPISGHATLYWYQQILGQGPKLLIQFQNNGVVDDSQLPKDRFSAERLKGVDSTLKIQPAKLEDSAVYLCASKQHSGRGTEAFFGQGTRLTVV.